This T cell receptor beta chain comes out of a study of identifying expanded T cells in peripheral blood. Study-wide results and caveats: Approximately 2-week clone count variance significantly increased as total template count grew. Approximately 1.1 clones differed between technical replicates, versus around 16 and 19 over time.

With respect to this clone: Its antigen remains unidentified.

The germline V gene encodes CDR1 SGHRS and CDR2 YFSETQ. The V and J ends lost 0 bases and 5 bases respectively, with 17 bases between them. This CDR3 contains 17 residues. Sequencing was performed with immunoSEQ multiplex PCR; in TCRdb, only in-frame clones are kept and a portion is missing. This sample has tens of thousands of clones, with over 75% found just once. No infections or other immune events were documented during collection. Sequencing was carried out using blood. The rearrangement links TRBV5-1 to TRBJ2-2; tentative D call: TRBD2 (7 bases). This sequence originates from a person aged 18 to 70 in good health. CDR3 sequence (DNA): TGCGCCAGCAGCTTGGCCAGACGGGGGGCGCGGACCGGGGAGCTGTTTTTT. It encodes CASSLARRGARTGELFF. The whole variable domain, filled in from reference TRBV5-1 and TRBJ2-2, reads KAGVTQTPRYLIKTRGQQVTLSCSPISGHRSVSWYQQTPGQGLQFLFEYFSETQRNKGNFPGRFSGRQFSNSRSEMNVSTLELGDSALYLCASSLARRGARTGELFFGEGSRLTVL.